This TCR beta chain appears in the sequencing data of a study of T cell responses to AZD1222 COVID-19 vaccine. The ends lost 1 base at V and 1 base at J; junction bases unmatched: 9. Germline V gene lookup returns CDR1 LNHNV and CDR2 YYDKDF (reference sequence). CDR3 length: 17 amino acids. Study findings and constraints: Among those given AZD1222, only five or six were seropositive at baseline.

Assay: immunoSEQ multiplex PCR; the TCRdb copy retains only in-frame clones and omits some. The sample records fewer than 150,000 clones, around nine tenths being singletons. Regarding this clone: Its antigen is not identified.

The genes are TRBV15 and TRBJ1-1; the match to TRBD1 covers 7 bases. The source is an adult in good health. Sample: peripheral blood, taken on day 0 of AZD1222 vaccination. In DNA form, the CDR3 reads TGTGCCACCAGCAGAGGGGCACAGGGGTTTAGGAACACTGAAGCTTTCTTT. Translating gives CATSRGAQGFRNTEAFF.